This T cell receptor (beta chain) was obtained from a study of blood T cell repertoires in COVID-19. This CDR3 contains 13 residues. Germline V gives CDR1 SGHRS, CDR2 YFSETQ. Trimming took 5 bases from V and 1 from J, leaving 9 bases between them. Generated by immunoSEQ multiplex PCR, the TCRdb table keeps only in-frame clones and is missing some. In the table there are about 99,000 clones, more than 70% of which are singletons. This TCR was recovered from a woman in her sixties or seventies with acute or convalescent COVID-19. What was sequenced was peripheral blood. The rearrangement links TRBV5-1 to TRBJ1-1, with D hard to call. In DNA, the CDR3 is TGCGCCAGCAGGCCGACAACGAACACTGAAGCTTTCTTT. As protein: CASRPTTNTEAFF. Using reference TRBV5-1 and TRBJ1-1 for the parts outside the CDR3, the full variable domain is KAGVTQTPRYLIKTRGQQVTLSCSPISGHRSVSWYQQTPGQGLQFLFEYFSETQRNKGNFPGRFSGRQFSNSRSEMNVSTLELGDSALYLCASRPTTNTEAFFGQGTRLTVV.